The 31 T cell receptor beta chains presented below share a single source sample, sequenced in a study of blood T cell repertoires in COVID-19. Data came from immunoSEQ multiplex PCR; TCRdb stores just in-frame clones and leaves some out. This table holds roughly 250,000 clones, roughly 79% found once. Specimen: peripheral blood. The receptors shown here come from an elderly woman with acute or convalescent COVID-19.

The sample holds one count of this clone. The chain uses TRBV2 and TRBJ1-2, with TRBD1 matching 11 bases. The CDR3 is made up of 17 amino acids. The V segment lost 6 bases and the J segment 4 bases; nucleotides outside the gene matches: 13. Germline loops: CDR1 SNHLY, CDR2 FYNNEI. CDR3 amino acids: CASRTGQGQGGIYGYTF. The CDR3 DNA sequence: TGTGCCAGCAGAACCGGACAGGGACAGGGGGGAATCTATGGCTACACCTTC.

The chain has TRBV3-1 (or the pseudogene TRBV3-2) and TRBJ2-2, with 12 bases fitting TRBD2. Germline lookup yields CDR1 LGHDT and CDR2 YNNKEL (reference sequence). V was pared by 0 bases and J by 7 bases, with 9 bases of the junction left unmatched. The CDR3 runs 18 residues. The DNA for the CDR3 is TGTGCCAGCAGCCAAGAACTACGACTAGCGGGAGTTAACGGGGAGCTGTTTTTT. Its translation is CASSQELRLAGVNGELFF.

This rearrangement joins TRBV7-2 to TRBJ2-1; 8 positions match TRBD1. V dropped 5 bases and J dropped 7; count of bases not matched to a gene: 1. This CDR3 is built from 12 residues. CDR1 is SGHTA, CDR2 FQGNSA, per germline. The CDR3 reads CASSRDRNEQFF. The CDR3 DNA reads TGTGCCAGCAGCCGGGACAGGAATGAGCAGTTCTTC.

The genes are TRBV7-9 and TRBJ1-6, with a weak D call TRBD1 (5 bases). Germline CDR1 and CDR2: SEHNR and FQNEAQ (reference sequence). Trimming shortened V by 1 base and J by 8 bases, and 15 bases separated the two germline ends. The CDR3 is 16 amino acids. CDR3 amino acids: CASSLGGRGGDSPLHF. DNA of the CDR3: TGTGCCAGCAGCTTAGGTGGTAGGGGCGGTGATTCACCCCTCCACTTT.

This chain connects TRBV11-2 to TRBJ2-1; 9 bases match TRBD2. There are 18 residues in the CDR3. The V gene's germline CDR1 is SGHAT and CDR2 FQNNGV. With 5 bases clipped from V and 7 bases from J, the junction kept 18 bases outside the gene matches. This CDR3 reads CASSQPTFGTSYLNEQFF. The CDR3 DNA reads TGTGCCAGCAGCCAACCCACTTTTGGGACTAGCTATTTGAATGAGCAGTTCTTC. The variable domain in full, with the rest retrieved from reference TRBV11-2 and TRBJ2-1, is EAGVAQSPRYKIIEKRQSVAFWCNPISGHATLYWYQQILGQGPKLLIQFQNNGVVDDSQLPKDRFSAERLKGVDSTLKIQPAKLEDSAVYLCASSQPTFGTSYLNEQFFGPGTRLTVL.

This chain joins TRBV18 and TRBJ1-6; weak D call: TRBD1 (6 bases). From germline, CDR1 is KGHSH and CDR2 LQKENI. V was cut by 1 base and J by 3 bases, with 10 bases left in between. This CDR3 has 16 amino acids. In nucleotides, the CDR3 is TGTGCCAGCTCACCACTTCCAGGGGACTATAATTCACCCCTCCACTTT. This sequence encodes CASSPLPGDYNSPLHF.

The V and J genes are TRBV5-6 and TRBJ1-5, with D perhaps TRBD1 (6 bases). Germline assignment: CDR1 SGHDT and CDR2 YYEEEE. V was clipped by 5 bases and J by 0 bases, with 15 bases between them. The CDR3 length is 16 residues. The CDR3 DNA sequence: TGTGCCAGCAGTTCCACAGGGCCCAATAGCAATCAGCCCCAGCATTTT. Translating gives CASSSTGPNSNQPQHF.

The rearrangement uses TRBV9 and TRBJ1-1; perhaps TRBD1 as D (5 bases). The CDR3 is 14 amino acids. The ends were cut back, 2 bases at V and 1 base at J, with 9 bases in the middle. The germline V gene encodes CDR1 SGDLS and CDR2 YYNGEE. CDR3 in amino acids: CASSVLGQNTEAFF. The CDR3 DNA reads TGTGCCAGCAGCGTTCTAGGACAGAACACTGAAGCTTTCTTT.

J is TRBJ1-6 and V is TRBV5-1, with 7 bases lining up with TRBD1. Germline values: CDR1 SGHRS, CDR2 YFSETQ. This CDR3 has 15 amino acids. After removal of 4 bases from V and 9 bases from J, the junction contained 10 bases not matched to a gene. CDR3 protein: CASSTGTEPLSPLHF. The CDR3 coding sequence is TGCGCCAGCAGCACAGGGACAGAACCTCTTTCACCCCTCCACTTT. The complete variable domain, with remaining parts taken from reference TRBV5-1 and TRBJ1-6, reads KAGVTQTPRYLIKTRGQQVTLSCSPISGHRSVSWYQQTPGQGLQFLFEYFSETQRNKGNFPGRFSGRQFSNSRSEMNVSTLELGDSALYLCASSTGTEPLSPLHFGNGTRLTVT.

The V call is TRBV28, the J call TRBJ1-5; D is perhaps TRBD1 (5 bases). Germline V gene sequence: CDR1 MDHEN, CDR2 SYDVKM. CDR3 size: 15 residues. V lost 6 bases to trimming and J lost 1 base, with 13 bases between them. The CDR3, as DNA: TGTGCCAGCAGCCCAAGTGGGGCGAGCAATCAGCCCCAGCATTTT. Its protein is CASSPSGASNQPQHF.

The V gene is TRBV7-3, the J gene TRBJ1-1; possibly TRBD1 for D (5 bases). Looked up from germline, CDR1 is SGHTA and CDR2 is FQGTGA. The CDR3 loop spans 14 amino acids. Trimming left V 5 bases short and J 6 bases short, with 16 bases between. This CDR3 reads CASSPQGFRSEAFF. As DNA, the CDR3 is TGTGCCAGCAGCCCCCAGGGTTTCAGGTCTGAAGCTTTCTTT.

V and J are TRBV4-1 and TRBJ2-7, with 9 bases that match TRBD1. V lost 3 bases, J lost 0 bases, and 6 bases stayed unmatched. Germline values: CDR1 MGHRA, CDR2 YSYEKL. CDR3 length: 16 amino acids. The CDR3 loop is CASSQHKTGGSYEQYF. CDR3 nucleotides: TGCGCCAGCAGCCAGCATAAGACAGGGGGCTCCTACGAGCAGTACTTC.

This chain uses TRBV18 with TRBJ2-5, with D possibly matching TRBD2 (5 bases). The CDR3 extends over 15 amino acids. CDR1 is KGHSH, CDR2 LQKENI, per germline. V dropped 2 bases and J dropped 6 bases, with 16 bases sitting between them. The CDR3 loop is CASSPALAGLKTQYF. The CDR3 bases are TGTGCCAGCTCACCAGCGCTAGCCGGGCTAAAGACCCAGTACTTC.

The chain recombines TRBV2 with TRBJ2-1; D possibly corresponds to TRBD2 (6 bases). Germline V gene sequence: CDR1 SNHLY, CDR2 FYNNEI. The CDR3 spans 14 residues. With 8 bases removed from V and 1 base from J, the gap between germline ends came to 12 bases. In DNA form, the CDR3 reads TGTGCCAGCGGGGGGAGGATATCCTACAATGAGCAGTTCTTC. Its translation: CASGGRISYNEQFF.

This chain joins TRBV27 and TRBJ1-2; D is possibly TRBD1 (6 bases). Per germline, CDR1 MNHEY and CDR2 SMNVEV (reference sequence). Trimming removed 4 bases from V and 8 bases from J, with 17 bases in between. The CDR3 is made up of 14 amino acids. CDR3 nucleotides: TGTGCCAGCAGTTCCAGAAGACAGGAGGCGGGCTACACCTTC. Translating gives CASSSRRQEAGYTF.

This clone was observed once. V is TRBV9 and J is TRBJ1-2; maybe TRBD1 (6 bases). V lost 1 base and J lost 5, with 12 bases in between. CDR1 is SGDLS, CDR2 YYNGEE, per germline. This CDR3 spans 14 amino acids. The chain's CDR3 is CASSVSDRSYGYTF. CDR3 nucleotides: TGTGCCAGCAGCGTATCGGACAGATCTTATGGCTACACCTTC.

The chain is built from TRBV7-9 and TRBJ1-4, with D tentatively TRBD1 (6 bases). Germline V gene data show CDR1 as SEHNR and CDR2 as FQNEAQ (reference sequence). V lost 5 bases to trimming and J lost 5 bases, with 15 bases between them. This CDR3 contains 15 residues. CDR3 residues: CASSQGVQGNEKLFF. CDR3 sequence (DNA): TGTGCCAGCAGCCAGGGCGTCCAGGGGAATGAAAAACTGTTTTTT.

The chain uses TRBV5-1 and TRBJ2-3; TRBD1 aligns across 8 bases. This CDR3 has 15 amino acids. V lost 1 base, J lost 4 bases, and 5 bases stayed unmatched. CDR1 SGHRS and CDR2 YFSETQ come from the germline V gene. The CDR3 reads CASSLSGQGSDTQYF. CDR3 in DNA: TGCGCCAGCAGCTTGTCCGGACAGGGCTCAGATACGCAGTATTTT.

The chain couples TRBV5-8 to TRBJ2-2; D possibly corresponds to TRBD2 (6 bases). Per germline, CDR1 SGHTS and CDR2 YDEGEE. V lost 6 bases and J lost 2, with 8 bases in between. The CDR3 consists of 13 residues. In DNA, the CDR3 is TGTGCCAGCAAGGGACTTAACACCGGGGAGCTGTTTTTT. The encoded protein is CASKGLNTGELFF.

About this clone itself: The identical CDR3 is also encoded by other nucleotide sequences in the sample. The J gene is TRBJ2-7, the V gene TRBV2; 8 nucleotides match TRBD2. This CDR3 has 16 amino acids. Germline trimming cut 5 bases from V and 6 bases from J; bases unmatched to any gene: 15. CDR1 is SNHLY, CDR2 FYNNEI, per germline. CDR3 nucleotides: TGTGCCAGCAGTCAACACGGCACGCCGGGGGGGAGCGAGCAGTACTTC. Translating gives CASSQHGTPGGSEQYF.

V is TRBV27 and J is TRBJ1-1; D unresolved. The CDR3 is 14 residues long. The germline V gene has CDR1 MNHEY and CDR2 SMNVEV (reference sequence). V was trimmed by 5 bases and J by 4 bases, leaving 14 bases between them. CDR3 bases: TGTGCCAGCAGTGTACTGTCCGGGTCCACTGAAGCTTTCTTT. The encoded protein is CASSVLSGSTEAFF.

This chain connects TRBV18 to TRBJ2-5, with 8 bases aligning to TRBD2. V lost 8 bases to trimming and J lost 3 bases; unmatched junction nucleotides: 8. Germline CDR1 and CDR2: KGHSH and LQKENI. The CDR3 runs to 14 residues. The DNA of the CDR3 is TGTGCCAGCGGAAAAGCGGGGGCTAAAGAGACCCAGTACTTC. It is translated as CASGKAGAKETQYF.

The V gene is TRBV7-9, the J gene TRBJ1-4; D might be TRBD1 (6 bases). V was clipped by 5 bases and J by 1 base, with 14 bases between them. Germline V gene sequence: CDR1 SEHNR, CDR2 FQNEAQ (reference sequence). CDR3 length: 16 residues. Here the CDR3 reads CASSQPTGRTNEKLFF. As DNA, the CDR3 is TGTGCCAGCAGCCAACCCACAGGGAGAACTAATGAAAAACTGTTTTTT.

The chain uses TRBV9 and TRBJ1-6, with D perhaps matching TRBD1 (5 bases). This CDR3 has 14 residues. In germline, CDR1 is SGDLS, CDR2 YYNGEE. V was pared by 4 bases and J by 6 bases, with 11 bases between. This CDR3 is CASSLQGLNSPLHF. The CDR3 DNA is TGTGCCAGCAGCTTGCAGGGTCTTAATTCACCCCTCCACTTT.

The CDR3, as DNA: TGTGCCAGCAGTTACGGGACAGCTTTTAATTCACCCCTCCACTTT. Amino acid sequence: CASSYGTAFNSPLHF. The genes are TRBV6-5 and TRBJ1-6; 7 nucleotides line up with TRBD1. The CDR3 has 15 residues. The germline V gene encodes CDR1 MNHEY and CDR2 SVGAGI. J was trimmed by 6 bases and V by 2 bases; bases with no gene match: 4.

This sequence joins TRBV4-2 and TRBJ2-3, with 9 bases identical to TRBD2. CDR1 and CDR2 from the germline V gene are LGHNA and YNFKEQ. This CDR3 spans 16 amino acids. J was trimmed by 3 bases and V by 1 base; bases with no gene match: 5. CDR3 residues: CASSQVLTSGTDTQYF. The CDR3, as DNA: TGTGCCAGCAGCCAAGTTCTAACTAGCGGGACAGATACGCAGTATTTT.

The chain has TRBV7-3 and TRBJ2-3, with 11 bases that match TRBD2. The length of the CDR3 is 17 residues. Germline V gene lookup returns CDR1 SGHTA and CDR2 FQGTGA. With V trimmed by 1 base and J by 5 bases, 8 bases remained unmatched. The CDR3 nucleotides are TGTGCCAGCAGCTTAATTGGGCTAGCGGGAGGAAGAGATACGCAGTATTTT. It is translated as CASSLIGLAGGRDTQYF.

The chain is built from TRBV9 and TRBJ2-3; 8 nucleotides agree with TRBD1. The CDR3 length is 15 residues. The V gene end was trimmed by 4 bases and the J gene end by 6 bases; junction bases not matched to a gene: 10. From germline, CDR1 is SGDLS and CDR2 YYNGEE. The CDR3 DNA is TGTGCCAGCAGCCCGAGGGGGACAGGATTTGATACGCAGTATTTT. Translation: CASSPRGTGFDTQYF.

The chain is built from TRBV6-2 or TRBV6-3 and TRBJ2-5; no clear D gene. V was clipped by 4 bases and J by 5 bases, with 8 bases between them. CDR1 MNHEY and CDR2 SVGEGT come from the germline V gene. CDR3 length: 12 amino acids. Here the CDR3 reads CASSFWLETQYF. In DNA, the CDR3 is TGTGCCAGCAGTTTTTGGCTGGAGACCCAGTACTTC.

This chain links TRBV28 with TRBJ1-3; D might be TRBD1 (6 bases). In germline, CDR1 is MDHEN, CDR2 SYDVKM. The CDR3 runs 15 residues. V was cut by 3 bases and J by 3 bases, with 12 bases left in between. CDR3 nucleotide sequence: TGTGCCAGCAGTTTCGTTCAGGGGCTTGGAAACACCATATATTTT. As protein: CASSFVQGLGNTIYF.

The genes are TRBV6-2 or TRBV6-3 and TRBJ2-5, with D maybe TRBD2 (5 bases). CDR3 length: 15 residues. Germline V lookup: CDR1 MNHEY, CDR2 SVGEGT. V was clipped by 4 bases and J by 1 base, with 13 bases between them. The CDR3 sequence: CASSLRENLQETQYF. The CDR3 DNA reads as TGTGCCAGCAGTTTAAGGGAGAATCTCCAAGAGACCCAGTACTTC.